The T cell receptor beta chain under discussion was sequenced for a study of Ad26.COV2.S vaccination and SARS-CoV-2 variants. Study-level background: COV1001, an Ad26.COV2.S trial, supplied this vaccine-arm donor.

The assay was immunoSEQ multiplex PCR, and TCRdb's table has in-frame clones only and misses some. The sample holds about 680,000 clones, 80% to 90% seen once. Documented treatment: around 19 received Ad26.COV2.S at low or high dose, single or two shots; roughly five received placebo; per-sample allocation not given. Specimen acquisition occurred on day 63 following the initial vaccine or placebo injection. The vaccine delivered Wuhan-strain SARS-CoV-2 spike through an Ad26 vector. A word on this clone: Its specificity is unknown.

Study-wide points: Marked by substantial breadth, spike-specific CD8+ and CD4+ T cell responses were reportedly seen after vaccination. Vaccine and placebo recipients had comparable breadth of non-spike TCRs.

This sequence was found in a person between 18 and 60 years old who received the Ad26.COV2.S COVID-19 vaccine or a placebo. The source was peripheral blood, collected in a trial of Ad26.COV2.S vaccine versus placebo.

CDR3 coding DNA: TGTGCCAGCAGAGGTCAAGGGGGGAATCAGCCCCAGCATTTT. It yields the protein CASRGQGGNQPQHF. The chain employs TRBV6-5 and TRBJ1-5; perhaps TRBD1 as D (6 bases). The germline gives CDR1 MNHEY, CDR2 SVGAGI. CDR3 size: 14 residues. Trimming cost V 6 bases and J 4 bases, with 13 bases left between them.